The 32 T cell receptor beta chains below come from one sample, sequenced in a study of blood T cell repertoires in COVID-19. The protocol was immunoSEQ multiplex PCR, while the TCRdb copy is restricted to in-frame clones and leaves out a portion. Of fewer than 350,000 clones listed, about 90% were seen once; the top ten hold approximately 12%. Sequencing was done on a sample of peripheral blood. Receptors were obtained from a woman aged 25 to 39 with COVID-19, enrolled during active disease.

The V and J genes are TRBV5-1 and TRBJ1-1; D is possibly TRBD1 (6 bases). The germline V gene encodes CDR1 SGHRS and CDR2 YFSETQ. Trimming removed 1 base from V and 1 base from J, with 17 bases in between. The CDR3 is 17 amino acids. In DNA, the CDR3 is TGCGCCAGCAGCTTGACCACAACAGGGAGAACGAACACTGAAGCTTTCTTT. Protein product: CASSLTTTGRTNTEAFF.

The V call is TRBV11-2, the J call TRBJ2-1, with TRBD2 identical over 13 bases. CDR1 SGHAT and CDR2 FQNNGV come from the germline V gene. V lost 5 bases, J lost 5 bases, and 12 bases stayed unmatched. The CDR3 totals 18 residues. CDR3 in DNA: TGTGCCAGCAGCCTCCACAGGACTAGCGGGGGAGATGACAATGAGCAGTTCTTC. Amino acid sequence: CASSLHRTSGGDDNEQFF.

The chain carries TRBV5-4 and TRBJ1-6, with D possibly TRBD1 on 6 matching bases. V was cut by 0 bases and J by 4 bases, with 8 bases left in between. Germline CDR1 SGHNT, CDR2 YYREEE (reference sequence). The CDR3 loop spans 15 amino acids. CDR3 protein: CASSLGTEYNSPLHF. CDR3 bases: TGTGCCAGCAGCTTGGGGACAGAATATAATTCACCCCTCCACTTT.

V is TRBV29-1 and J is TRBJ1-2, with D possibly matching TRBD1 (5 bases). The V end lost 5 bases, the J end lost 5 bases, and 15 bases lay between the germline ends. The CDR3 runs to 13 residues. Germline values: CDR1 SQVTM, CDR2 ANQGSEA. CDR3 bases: TGCAGCGTTTTAACAGATGACAGTTATGGCTACACCTTC. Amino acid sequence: CSVLTDDSYGYTF.

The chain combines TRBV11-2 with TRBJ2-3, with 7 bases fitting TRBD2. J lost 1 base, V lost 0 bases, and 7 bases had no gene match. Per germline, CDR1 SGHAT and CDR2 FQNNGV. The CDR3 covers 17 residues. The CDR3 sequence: CASSLDRAGAGTDTQYF. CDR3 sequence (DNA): TGTGCCAGCAGCTTAGATCGGGCGGGAGCGGGCACAGATACGCAGTATTTT.

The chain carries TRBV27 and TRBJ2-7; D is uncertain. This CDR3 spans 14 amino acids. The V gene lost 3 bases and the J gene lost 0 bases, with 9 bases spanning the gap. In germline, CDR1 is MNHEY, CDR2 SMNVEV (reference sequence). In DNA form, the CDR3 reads TGTGCCAGCAGTTTTTCTAGTGCCTCCTACGAGCAGTACTTC. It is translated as CASSFSSASYEQYF.

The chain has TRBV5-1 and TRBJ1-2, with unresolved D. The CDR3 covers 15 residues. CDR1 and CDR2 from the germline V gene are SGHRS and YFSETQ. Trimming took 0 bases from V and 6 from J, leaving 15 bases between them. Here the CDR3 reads CASSLGQGRSDGYTF. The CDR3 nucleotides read TGCGCCAGCAGCTTGGGCCAAGGGAGGAGCGATGGCTACACCTTC. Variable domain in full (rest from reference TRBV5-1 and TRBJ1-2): KAGVTQTPRYLIKTRGQQVTLSCSPISGHRSVSWYQQTPGQGLQFLFEYFSETQRNKGNFPGRFSGRQFSNSRSEMNVSTLELGDSALYLCASSLGQGRSDGYTFGSGTRLTVV.

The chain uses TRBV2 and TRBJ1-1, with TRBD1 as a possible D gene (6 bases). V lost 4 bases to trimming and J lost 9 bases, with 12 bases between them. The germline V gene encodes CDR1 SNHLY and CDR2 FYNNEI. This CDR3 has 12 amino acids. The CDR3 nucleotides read TGTGCCAGCAGTGGGACAGATAATCAAGCTTTCTTT. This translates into CASSGTDNQAFF.

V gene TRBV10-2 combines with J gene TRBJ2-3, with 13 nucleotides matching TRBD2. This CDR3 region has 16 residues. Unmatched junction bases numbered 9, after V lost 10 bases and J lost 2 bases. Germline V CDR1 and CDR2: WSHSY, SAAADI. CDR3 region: CATIGLAGDSTDTQYF. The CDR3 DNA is TGCGCCACCATCGGACTAGCGGGGGACTCCACAGATACGCAGTATTTT.

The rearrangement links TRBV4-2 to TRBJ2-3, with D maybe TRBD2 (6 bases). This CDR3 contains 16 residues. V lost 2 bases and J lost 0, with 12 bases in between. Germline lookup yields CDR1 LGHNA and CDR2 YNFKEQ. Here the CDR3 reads CASSQPGTSSTDTQYF. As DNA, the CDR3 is TGTGCCAGCAGCCAACCCGGGACTTCAAGCACAGATACGCAGTATTTT.

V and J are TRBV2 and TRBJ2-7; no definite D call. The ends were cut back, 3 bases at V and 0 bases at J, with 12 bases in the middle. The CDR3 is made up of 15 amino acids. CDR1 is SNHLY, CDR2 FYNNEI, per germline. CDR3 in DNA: TGTGCCAGCAGTGACCCGAGGTCTAGCTCCTACGAGCAGTACTTC. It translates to CASSDPRSSSYEQYF.

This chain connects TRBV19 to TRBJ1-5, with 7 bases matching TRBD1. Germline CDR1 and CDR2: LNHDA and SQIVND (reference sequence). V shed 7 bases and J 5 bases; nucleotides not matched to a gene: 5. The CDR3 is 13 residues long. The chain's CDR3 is CASKDRVDQPQHF. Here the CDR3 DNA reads TGTGCCAGTAAAGACAGGGTTGATCAGCCCCAGCATTTT. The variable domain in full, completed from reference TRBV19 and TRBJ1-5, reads DGGITQSPKYLFRKEGQNVTLSCEQNLNHDAMYWYRQDPGQGLRLIYYSQIVNDFQKGDIAEGYSVSREKKESFPLTVTSAQKNPTAFYLCASKDRVDQPQHFGDGTRLSIL.

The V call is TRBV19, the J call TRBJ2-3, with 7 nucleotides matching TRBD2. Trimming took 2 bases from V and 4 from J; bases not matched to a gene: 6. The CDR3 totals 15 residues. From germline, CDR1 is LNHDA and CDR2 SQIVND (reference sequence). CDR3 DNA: TGTGCCAGTAGTATAATGAGCGGGGCCGCAGATACGCAGTATTTT. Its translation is CASSIMSGAADTQYF.

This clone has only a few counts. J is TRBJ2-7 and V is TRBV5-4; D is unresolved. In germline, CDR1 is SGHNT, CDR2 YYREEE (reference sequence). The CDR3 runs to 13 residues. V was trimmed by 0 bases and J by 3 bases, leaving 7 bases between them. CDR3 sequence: CASSLGHGYEQYF. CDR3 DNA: TGTGCCAGCAGCTTGGGCCACGGCTACGAGCAGTACTTC.

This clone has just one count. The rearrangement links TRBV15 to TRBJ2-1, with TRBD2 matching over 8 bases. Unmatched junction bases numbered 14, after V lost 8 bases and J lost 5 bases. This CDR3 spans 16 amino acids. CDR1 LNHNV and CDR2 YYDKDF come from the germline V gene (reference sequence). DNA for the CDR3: TGTGCCACCGGAGGGGGGGCGGGGGGCCCCCACAATGAGCAGTTCTTC. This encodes CATGGGAGGPHNEQFF.

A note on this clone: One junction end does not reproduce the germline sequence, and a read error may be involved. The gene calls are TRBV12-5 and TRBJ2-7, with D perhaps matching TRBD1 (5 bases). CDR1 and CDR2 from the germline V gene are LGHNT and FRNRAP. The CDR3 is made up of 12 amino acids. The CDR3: CASGLGRQEGVF. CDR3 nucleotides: TGTGCTAGTGGTTTGGGGAGACAAGAAGGGGTTTTC.

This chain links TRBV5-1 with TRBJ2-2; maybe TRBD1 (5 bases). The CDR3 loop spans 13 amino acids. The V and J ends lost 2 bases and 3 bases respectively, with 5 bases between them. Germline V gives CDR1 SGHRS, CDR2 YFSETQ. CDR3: CASSLGDTGELFF. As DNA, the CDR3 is TGCGCCAGCAGCTTAGGGGACACCGGGGAGCTGTTTTTT.

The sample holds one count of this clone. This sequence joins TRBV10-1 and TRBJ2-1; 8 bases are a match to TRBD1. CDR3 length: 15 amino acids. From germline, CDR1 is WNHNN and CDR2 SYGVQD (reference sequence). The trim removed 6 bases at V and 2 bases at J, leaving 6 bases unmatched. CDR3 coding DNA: TGCGCCAGCAGCCCGACGGACAGGGCCTACAATGAGCAGTTCTTC. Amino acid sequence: CASSPTDRAYNEQFF.

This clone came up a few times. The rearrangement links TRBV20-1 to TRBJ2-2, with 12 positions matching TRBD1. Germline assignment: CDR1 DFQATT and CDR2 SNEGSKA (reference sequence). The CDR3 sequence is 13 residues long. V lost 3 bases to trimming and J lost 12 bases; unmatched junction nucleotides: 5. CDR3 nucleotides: TGCAGTGCTAGTCGGGACAGGGGGCCGAAGCTGTTTTTT. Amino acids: CSASRDRGPKLFF.

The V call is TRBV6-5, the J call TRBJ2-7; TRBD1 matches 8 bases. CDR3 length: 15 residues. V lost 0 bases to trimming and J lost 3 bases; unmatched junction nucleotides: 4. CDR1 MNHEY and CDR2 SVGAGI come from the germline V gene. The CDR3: CASSYSDRGFYEQYF. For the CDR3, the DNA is TGTGCCAGCAGTTACTCCGACAGGGGTTTCTACGAGCAGTACTTC.

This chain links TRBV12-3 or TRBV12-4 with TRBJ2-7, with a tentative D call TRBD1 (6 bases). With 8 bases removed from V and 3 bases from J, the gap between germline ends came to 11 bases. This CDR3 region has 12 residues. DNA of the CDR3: TGTGCCAGCGGACAGCTACTCTACGAGCAGTACTTC. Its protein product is CASGQLLYEQYF.

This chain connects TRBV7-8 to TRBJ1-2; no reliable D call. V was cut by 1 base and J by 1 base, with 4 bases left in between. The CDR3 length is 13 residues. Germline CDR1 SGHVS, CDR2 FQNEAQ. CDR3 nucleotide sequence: TGTGCCAGCAGCTTAGGCGTTAACTATGGCTACACCTTC. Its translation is CASSLGVNYGYTF.

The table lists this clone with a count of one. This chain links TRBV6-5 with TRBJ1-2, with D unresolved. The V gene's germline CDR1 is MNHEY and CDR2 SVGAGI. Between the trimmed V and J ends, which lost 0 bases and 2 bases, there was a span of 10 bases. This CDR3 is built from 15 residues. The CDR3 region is CASSYSRNGNYGYTF. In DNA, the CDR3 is TGTGCCAGCAGTTACTCGAGGAATGGAAACTATGGCTACACCTTC.

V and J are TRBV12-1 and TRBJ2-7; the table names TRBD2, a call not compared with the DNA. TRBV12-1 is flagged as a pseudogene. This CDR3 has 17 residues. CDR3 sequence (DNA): TGTGCCAGCAGCCTACAATTGGCGCGGGGGGACTCCTACGAGCAGTACTTC. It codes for CASSLQLARGDSYEQYF.

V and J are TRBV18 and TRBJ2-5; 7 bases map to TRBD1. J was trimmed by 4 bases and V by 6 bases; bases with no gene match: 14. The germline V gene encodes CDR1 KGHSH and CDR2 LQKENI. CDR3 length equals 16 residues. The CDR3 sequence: CASSTRKAGGGETQYF. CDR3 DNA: TGTGCCAGCTCTACCAGGAAGGCAGGGGGTGGAGAGACCCAGTACTTC.

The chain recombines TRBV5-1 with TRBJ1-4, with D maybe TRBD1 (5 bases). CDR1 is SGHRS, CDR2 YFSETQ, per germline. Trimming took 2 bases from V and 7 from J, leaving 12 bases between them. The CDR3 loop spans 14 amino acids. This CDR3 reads CASSFGGIGEKLFF. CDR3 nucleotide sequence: TGCGCCAGCAGCTTCGGGGGGATAGGTGAAAAACTGTTTTTT. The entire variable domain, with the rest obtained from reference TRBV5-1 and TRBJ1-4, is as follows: KAGVTQTPRYLIKTRGQQVTLSCSPISGHRSVSWYQQTPGQGLQFLFEYFSETQRNKGNFPGRFSGRQFSNSRSEMNVSTLELGDSALYLCASSFGGIGEKLFFGSGTQLSVL.

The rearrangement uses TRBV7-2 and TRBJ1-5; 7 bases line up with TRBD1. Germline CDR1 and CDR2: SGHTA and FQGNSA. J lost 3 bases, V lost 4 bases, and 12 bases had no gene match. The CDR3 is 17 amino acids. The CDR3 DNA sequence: TGTGCCAGCAGCTCAACTGGTAGGGGGCGGGTCAATCAGCCCCAGCATTTT. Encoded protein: CASSSTGRGRVNQPQHF.

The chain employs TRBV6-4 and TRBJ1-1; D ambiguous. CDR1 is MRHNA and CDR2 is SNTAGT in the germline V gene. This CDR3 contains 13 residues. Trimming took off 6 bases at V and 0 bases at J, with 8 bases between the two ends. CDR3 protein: CASSENMNTEAFF. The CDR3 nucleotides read TGTGCCAGCAGCGAAAACATGAACACTGAAGCTTTCTTT.

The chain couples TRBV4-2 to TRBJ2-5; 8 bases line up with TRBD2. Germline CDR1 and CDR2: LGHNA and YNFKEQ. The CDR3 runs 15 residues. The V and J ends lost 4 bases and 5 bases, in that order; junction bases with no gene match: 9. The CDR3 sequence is CASSRPAGAGETQYF. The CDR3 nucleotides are TGTGCCAGCAGCCGACCAGCGGGGGCCGGGGAGACCCAGTACTTC.

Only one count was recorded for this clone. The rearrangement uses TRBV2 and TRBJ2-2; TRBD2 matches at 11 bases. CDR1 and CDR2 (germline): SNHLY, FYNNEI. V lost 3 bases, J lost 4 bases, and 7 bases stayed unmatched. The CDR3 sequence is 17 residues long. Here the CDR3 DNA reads TGTGCCAGCAGTGACGTAGCGGGGGGGCCGACCACCGGGGAGCTGTTTTTT. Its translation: CASSDVAGGPTTGELFF.

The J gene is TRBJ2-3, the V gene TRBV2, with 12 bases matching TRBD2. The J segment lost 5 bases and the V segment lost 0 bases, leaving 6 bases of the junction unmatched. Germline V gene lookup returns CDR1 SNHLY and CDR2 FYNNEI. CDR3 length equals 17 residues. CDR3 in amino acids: CASSEARLAGGIDTQYF. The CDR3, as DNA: TGTGCCAGCAGTGAAGCGCGGCTAGCGGGGGGGATAGATACGCAGTATTTT.

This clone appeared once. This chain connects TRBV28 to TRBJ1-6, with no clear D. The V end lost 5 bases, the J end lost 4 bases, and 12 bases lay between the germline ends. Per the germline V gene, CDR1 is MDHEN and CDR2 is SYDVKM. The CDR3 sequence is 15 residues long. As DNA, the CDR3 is TGTGCCAGCAGTGACCAAGAGGCATATAATTCACCCCTCCACTTT. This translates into CASSDQEAYNSPLHF.